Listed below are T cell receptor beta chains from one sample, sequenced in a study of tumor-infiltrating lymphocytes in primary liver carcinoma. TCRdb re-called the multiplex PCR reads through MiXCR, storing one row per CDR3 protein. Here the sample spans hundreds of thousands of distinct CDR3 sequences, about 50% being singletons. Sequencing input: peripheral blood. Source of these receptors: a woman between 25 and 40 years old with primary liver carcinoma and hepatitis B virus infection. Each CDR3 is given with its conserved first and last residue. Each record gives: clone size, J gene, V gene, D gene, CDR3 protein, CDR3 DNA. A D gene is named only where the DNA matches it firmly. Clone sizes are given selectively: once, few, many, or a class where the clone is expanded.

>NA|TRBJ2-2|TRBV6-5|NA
CASTYGSFANTRELFF
TGTGCCAGCACTTACGGCAGTTTCGCGAACACCCGGGAGCTGTTTTTT
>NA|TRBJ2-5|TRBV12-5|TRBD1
CVSGLQGQGEETQYF
TGTGTTAGTGGTTTGCAAGGACAGGGTGAAGAGACCCAGTACTTC
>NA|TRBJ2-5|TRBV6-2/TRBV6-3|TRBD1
CASTKWTGGAKETQYF
TGTGCCAGCACCAAATGGACAGGGGGCGCGAAAGAGACCCAGTACTTC
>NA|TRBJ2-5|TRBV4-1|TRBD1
CPSSQHPGQNQETQYF
TGCCCCAGCAGCCAGCATCCGGGACAGAACCAAGAGACCCAGTACTTC
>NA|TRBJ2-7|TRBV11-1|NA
CASSPRVSNEQYF
TGTGCTAGCAGCCCCAGGGTATCCAACGAGCAGTACTTC
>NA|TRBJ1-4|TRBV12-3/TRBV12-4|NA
CASSLRTRSATNEKLFF
TGTGCCAGCAGTTTAAGGACGAGGTCGGCAACTAATGAAAAACTGTTTTTT
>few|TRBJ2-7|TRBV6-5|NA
CASSRSTAGIEQYF
TGTGCCAGCAGTCGCTCGACGGCCGGGATCGAGCAGTACTTC
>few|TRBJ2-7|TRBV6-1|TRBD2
CASSESIAGLYEQYF
TGTGCCAGCAGTGAAAGTATAGCGGGGCTCTACGAGCAGTACTTC
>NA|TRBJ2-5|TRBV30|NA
CAWSSSETQYF
TGTGCCTGGAGTAGTTCAGAGACCCAGTACTTC
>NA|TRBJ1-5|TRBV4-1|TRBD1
CVSSQLDRKNQPQHF
TGTGTCAGCAGCCAGCTGGACAGGAAAAATCAGCCCCAGCATTTT
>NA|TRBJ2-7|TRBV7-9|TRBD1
CVSNPTMGQGTYEQYF
TGTGTCAGCAACCCAACCATGGGACAGGGAACCTACGAGCAGTACTTC
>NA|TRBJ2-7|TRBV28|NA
CAGSWDGAYEQYF
TGTGCCGGCAGTTGGGACGGAGCCTACGAGCAGTACTTC
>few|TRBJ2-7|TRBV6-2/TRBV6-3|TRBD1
CASTQDRVRSYEQYF
TGTGCCAGCACTCAAGACAGGGTGCGGTCCTACGAGCAGTACTTC
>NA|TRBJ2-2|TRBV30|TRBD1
CAWIRTGGSGELFF
TGTGCCTGGATCCGGACAGGGGGGAGCGGGGAGCTGTTTTTT
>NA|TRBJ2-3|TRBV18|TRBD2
CASSPISGTLSTDTQYF
TGTGCCAGCTCACCCATTAGCGGGACTTTGAGTACAGATACGCAGTATTTT
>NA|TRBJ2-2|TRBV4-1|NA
CASSTEGSGTGELFF
TGCGCCAGCTCAACAGAGGGTAGTGGCACCGGGGAGCTGTTTTTT
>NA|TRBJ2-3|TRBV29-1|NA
CSVRLLAGTNTQYF
TGCAGCGTCCGACTTCTCGCCGGCACAAATACGCAGTATTTT
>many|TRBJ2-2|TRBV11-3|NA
CASSERGTILSGELFF
TGTGCCAGCAGCGAACGGGGCACCATACTGTCCGGGGAGCTGTTTTTT
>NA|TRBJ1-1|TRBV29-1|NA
CSVVIRLNTEAFF
TGCAGCGTTGTAATTCGACTGAACACTGAAGCTTTCTTT
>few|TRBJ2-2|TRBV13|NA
CASSSVGPGELFF
TGTGCCAGCAGCTCGGTGGGGCCCGGGGAGCTGTTTTTT
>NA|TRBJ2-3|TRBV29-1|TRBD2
CSVEGTSGIQDAQYF
TGCAGCGTTGAAGGGACTAGCGGGATTCAAGATGCGCAATATTTT
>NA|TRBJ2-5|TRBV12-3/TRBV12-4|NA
CASSSLSETQYF
TGTGCCAGCAGCTCCTTGAGCGAGACCCAGTACTTC
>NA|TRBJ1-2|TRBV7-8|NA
CASSPTRARDYTF
TGTGCCAGCAGCCCGACCAGGGCTAGAGACTACACCTTC
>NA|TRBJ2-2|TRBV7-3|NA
CASSLLVTGELFF
TGTGCCAGCAGCTTACTAGTGACCGGGGAGCTGTTTTTT
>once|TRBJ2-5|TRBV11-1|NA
CAIRSASVVGETQYF
TGTGCCATCAGATCCGCGAGTGTGGTAGGAGAGACTCAGTACTTC
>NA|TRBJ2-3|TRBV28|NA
CSSSFQGKNTQYF
TGTTCCAGCAGTTTTCAGGGAAAGAATACGCAGTATTTT
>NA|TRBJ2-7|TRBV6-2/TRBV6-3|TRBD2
CASSYSNLAGGREQYF
TGTGCCAGCAGTTACTCGAACCTAGCGGGAGGGAGGGAGCAGTACTTC
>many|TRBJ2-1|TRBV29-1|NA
CSVESDRQFF
TGCAGCGTTGAAAGTGATCGGCAGTTCTTC
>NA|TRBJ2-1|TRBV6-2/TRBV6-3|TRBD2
CASIPASGGSYNEQFF
TGTGCCAGCATCCCAGCCAGCGGGGGCTCCTACAATGAGCAGTTCTTC
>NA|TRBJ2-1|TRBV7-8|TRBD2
CASSLGRLAGDEQFF
TGTGCCAGCAGCTTAGGGAGACTAGCGGGAGATGAGCAGTTCTTC
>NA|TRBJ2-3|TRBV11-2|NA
CASASRPRTSTDTQYF
TGTGCCAGCGCCTCGAGGCCGAGGACTAGCACAGATACGCAGTATTTT